The present T cell receptor beta chain was sequenced within a study of shared clonotypes between healthy human individuals. This table comes from immunoSEQ multiplex PCR, and its TCRdb copy is limited to in-frame clones, with some not included. The sample yields fewer than 3 million clones, under 95% seen once. This clonotype was obtained from a man aged 18 to 29 in good health. Some clones in this sample may be carry-over from other donors' samples. The specimen was naive CD4+ T cells from PBMCs. Regarding subset: CD45RA+ positively selected.

CDR3 sequence reads: CASSLGTGGSWSNQPQHF. CDR3 DNA: TGTGCCAGCAGCTTAGGGACAGGGGGTTCGTGGAGCAATCAGCCCCAGCATTTT. The V gene is TRBV7-8, the J gene TRBJ1-5, with 10 bases identical to TRBD1. Looked up from germline, CDR1 is SGHVS and CDR2 is FQNEAQ. The CDR3 spans 18 residues. V was clipped by 1 base and J by 1 base; unmatched bases: 7.